Sequencing of this T cell receptor beta chain was carried out in a study of PD-L1 blockade in urothelial cancer (dated by TCRdb to about 2017). Regarding the complete study: Every patient began therapy in the mid-2010s and was given atezolizumab 1,200 mg intravenously every 3 weeks. About 85% of the roughly 29 patients were males with bladder-origin urothelial cancer, and 18 of 29 reported a prior smoking history. Patients had an ECOG performance status of 0 or 1 and had received between 0 and 3 prior chemotherapy regimens. Blood samples were analyzed at two time points: 3 weeks after treatment start (second dose) and 6 weeks after treatment start. Blood samples yielded a median of about 150,000 T cells and approximately 83,000 unique TCRs, with median clonality 0.080. An exploratory multi-omic analysis was conducted of the somatic, immune and clinical correlates of response to PD-L1 blockade with atezolizumab in urothelial cancer. Pretreatment tumor samples, along with matched peripheral blood collected serially before and after atezolizumab treatment, underwent TCR sequencing. Progression-free survival longer than 6 months counted as durable clinical benefit, and TCR features were additionally tested against both progression-free and overall survival. In the same patients who had TCR sequencing, pretreatment tumors also underwent whole exome sequencing and RNA sequencing. Ten or so patients reached durable clinical benefit, while some 20 patients did not. Pretreatment blood TCR-seq was available for fewer than 30 patients, at least one posttreatment blood collection was obtained for 25 or so patients, and tumor TCR-seq was available for 25 or so patients.

The CDR1 and CDR2 encoded by the germline V gene are SGHTA and FQGNSA. The CDR3 sequence holds 14 residues, the cysteine and phenylalanine included. The retained sequence is limited to the CDR3, 42 bases, with the frame set at the first base. V is trimmed back by 1 base and J by 7 bases, and the junction contains 4 bases that no gene match accounts for. What the study reported, not specific to this receptor: Greater expansion of tumor-associated TCR clones in peripheral blood 3 weeks after the start of treatment was observed in patients with durable benefit (n of about 20, p = 0.022). A pretreatment peripheral blood TCR clonality below the median was linked to improved progression-free and overall survival. Small sample size (n of about 30) and many exploratory analyses mean the results are intended to be hypothesis-generating.

As to this clone: Its antigen is unknown. The record has no base qualities; no much larger clone is one base away.

The time point label for this specimen denotes: pretreatment peripheral blood. A total of around 30 patients with locally advanced or metastatic urothelial carcinoma, treated at Memorial Sloan Kettering on a trial protocol, made up the cohort. Peripheral blood mononuclear cells were collected pretreatment and during treatment, with between 1 and 8 total time points obtained per patient. The Qiagen DNeasy Blood extraction kit was used to purify genomic DNA from total PBMCs and tumor samples. PBMCs were collected pretreatment and during treatment and were isolated and stored as previously described. Synthetic TCR analog templates were spiked into each PCR to estimate absolute template abundance from read counts. The immunoSEQ assay used bias-controlled V and J gene primers to amplify TCRbeta CDR3 regions from genomic DNA. Sequencing of rearranged TCRbeta segments was done at approximately 20X coverage. In the original analysis: Clustering was used to correct sequencing errors, and CDR3s were annotated against IMGT so that V, D and J genes could be assigned. Downstream analyses used only productive TCRbeta rearrangements, leaving out any out-of-frame or stop-codon sequences. Clonality was calculated as one minus the Shannon entropy normalized by the log of the number of unique productive sequences. Fisher's exact test with Benjamini-Hochberg correction, using a cutoff of adjusted p below 0.01, was how clones that differed between time points or between blood and tumor were identified. As stored in TCRdb, this immuneACCESS dataset retains in-frame rearrangements with V and J assigned. A fraction of the clones does not appear; measured against another copy, unresolved V genes explain less than half of the discrepancy, and the remainder lacks a known reason. From that table come the V and J calls and clone size; the DNA was used to work out D and trimming. Recorded for this sample are tens of thousands of clones; 84% of them occurred a single time. The ten largest clonotypes hold approximately 10% of the sample.

The input for sequencing was PBMCs, taken around atezolizumab (anti-PD-L1) treatment. The chain was built from TRBV7-2 and TRBJ2-1; 7 middle bases align to TRBD2. This TCR was sampled from a woman in her 70s with urothelial cancer. The CDR3 here reads CASSLGGEGNEQFF. The nucleotide sequence reads as follows: TGTGCCAGCAGCTTAGGCGGGGAGGGGAATGAGCAGTTCTTC.